The TCR beta chain described here comes from a study of breast tumors, draining lymph nodes, adjacent tissues. Findings and caveats of the study: Luminal-like breast cancer showed significantly greater tumor-nontumor repertoire similarity than basal-like breast cancer did. That most tumor T cells come from lymph nodes remained unproven. Findings are consistent with lymph node origin and intratumoral expansion of most tumor T cells. Compared with lymph nodes, tumors were less diverse; compared with nontumor tissue, more.

TCRdb reanalysed the multiplex PCR reads using MiXCR and keeps one entry per CDR3 protein. The sample shows about 150,000 distinct CDR3 sequences, 20% to 25% of them seen only once. Germline values: CDR1 GTSNPN, CDR2 SVGIG (reference sequence). After removal of 2 bases from V and 7 bases from J, the junction contained 2 bases not matched to a gene. The CDR3 is made up of 14 amino acids. The lymph nodes were axillary draining lymph nodes from breast cancer patients. This clonotype was recorded at least ten times. What it binds is unknown. Sequencing used axillary lymph node tissue. This receptor was taken from a female donor with breast cancer. Some clones in this sample may be carry-over from other donors' samples. The chain joins TRBV30 to TRBJ1-6; 10 positions agree with TRBD1. CDR3 DNA sequence: TGTGCCTGGAGTCAGGGACAGGGGAATTCACCCCTCCACTTT. It specifies CAWSQGQGNSPLHF.